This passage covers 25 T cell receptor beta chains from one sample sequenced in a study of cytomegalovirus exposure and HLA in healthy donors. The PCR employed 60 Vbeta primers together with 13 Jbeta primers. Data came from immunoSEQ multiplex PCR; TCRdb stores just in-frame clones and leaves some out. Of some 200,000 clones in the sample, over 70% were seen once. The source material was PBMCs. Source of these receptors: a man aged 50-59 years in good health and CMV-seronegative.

The CDR3 reads CASSRDGVTQETQYF. The CDR3 region has the DNA TGTGCCAGCAGCCGTGATGGAGTGACCCAAGAGACCCAGTACTTC. The V gene is TRBV7-9, the J gene TRBJ2-5; D gene unclear. V was trimmed by 5 bases and J by 1 base, leaving 14 bases between them. This CDR3 spans 15 amino acids. CDR1 SEHNR and CDR2 FQNEAQ come from the germline V gene (reference sequence).

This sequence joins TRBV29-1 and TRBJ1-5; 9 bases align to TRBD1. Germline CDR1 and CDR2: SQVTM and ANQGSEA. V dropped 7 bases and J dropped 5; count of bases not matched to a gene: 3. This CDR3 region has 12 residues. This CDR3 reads CSARQGDQPQHF. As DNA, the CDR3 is TGCAGCGCCCGACAGGGGGATCAGCCCCAGCATTTT.

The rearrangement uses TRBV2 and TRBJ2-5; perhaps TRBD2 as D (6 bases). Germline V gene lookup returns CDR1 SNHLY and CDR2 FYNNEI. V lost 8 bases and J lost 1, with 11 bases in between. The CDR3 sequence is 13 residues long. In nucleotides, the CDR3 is TGTGCCAGCGCCCCGGGACTCCAAGAGACCCAGTACTTC. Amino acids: CASAPGLQETQYF.

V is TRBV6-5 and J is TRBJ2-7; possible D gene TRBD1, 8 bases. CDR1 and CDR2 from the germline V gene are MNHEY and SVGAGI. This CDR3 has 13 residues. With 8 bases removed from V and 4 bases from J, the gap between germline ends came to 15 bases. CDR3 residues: CASQQGGYYEQYF. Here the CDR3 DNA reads TGTGCCAGCCAACAGGGGGGGTATTACGAGCAGTACTTC.

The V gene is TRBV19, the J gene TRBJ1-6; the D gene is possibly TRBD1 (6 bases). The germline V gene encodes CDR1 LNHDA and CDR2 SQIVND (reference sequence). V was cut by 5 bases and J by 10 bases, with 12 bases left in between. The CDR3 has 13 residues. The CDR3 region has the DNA TGTGCCAGTAGTGACCCAGGGGCCTCACCCCTCCACTTT. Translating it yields CASSDPGASPLHF.

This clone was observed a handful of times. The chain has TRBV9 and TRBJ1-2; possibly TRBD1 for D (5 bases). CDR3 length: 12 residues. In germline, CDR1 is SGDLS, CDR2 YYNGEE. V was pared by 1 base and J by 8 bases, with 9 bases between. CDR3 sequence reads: CASSVRSGGYTF. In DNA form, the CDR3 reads TGTGCCAGCAGCGTACGATCAGGGGGCTACACCTTC.

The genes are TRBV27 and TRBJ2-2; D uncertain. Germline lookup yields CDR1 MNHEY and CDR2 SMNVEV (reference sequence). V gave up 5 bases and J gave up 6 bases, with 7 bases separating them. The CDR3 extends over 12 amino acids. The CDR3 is CASSLRAGELFF. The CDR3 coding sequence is TGTGCCAGCAGTCTCCGGGCCGGGGAGCTGTTTTTT.

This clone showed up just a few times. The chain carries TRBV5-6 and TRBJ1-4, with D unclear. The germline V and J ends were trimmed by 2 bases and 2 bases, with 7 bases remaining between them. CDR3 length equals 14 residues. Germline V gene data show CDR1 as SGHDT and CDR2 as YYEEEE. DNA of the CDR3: TGTGCCAGCAGCTTATCTCCGACTAATGAAAAACTGTTTTTT. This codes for CASSLSPTNEKLFF.

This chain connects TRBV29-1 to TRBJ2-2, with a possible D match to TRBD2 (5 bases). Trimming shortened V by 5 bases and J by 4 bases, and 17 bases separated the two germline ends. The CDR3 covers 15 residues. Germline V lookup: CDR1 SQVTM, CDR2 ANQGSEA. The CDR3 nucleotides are TGCAGCGTTAGAACGAAGGACTTGCCCACCGGGGAGCTGTTTTTT. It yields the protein CSVRTKDLPTGELFF.

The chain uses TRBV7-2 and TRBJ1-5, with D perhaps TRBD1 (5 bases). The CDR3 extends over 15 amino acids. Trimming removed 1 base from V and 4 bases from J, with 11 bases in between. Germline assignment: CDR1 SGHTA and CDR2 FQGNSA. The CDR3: CASSLGPGRNQPQHF. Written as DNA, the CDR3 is TGTGCCAGCAGCTTAGGTCCAGGGAGGAATCAGCCCCAGCATTTT. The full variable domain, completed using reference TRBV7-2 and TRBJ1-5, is GAGVSQSPSNKVTEKGKDVELRCDPISGHTALYWYRQSLGQGLEFLIYFQGNSAPDKSGLPSDRFSAERTGGSVSTLTIQRTQQEDSAVYLCASSLGPGRNQPQHFGDGTRLSIL.

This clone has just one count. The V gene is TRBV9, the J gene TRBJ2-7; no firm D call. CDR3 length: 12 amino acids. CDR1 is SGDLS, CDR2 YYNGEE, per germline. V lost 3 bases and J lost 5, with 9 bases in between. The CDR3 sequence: CASSGSEDEQYF. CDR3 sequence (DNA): TGTGCCAGCAGCGGGAGCGAGGACGAGCAGTACTTC.

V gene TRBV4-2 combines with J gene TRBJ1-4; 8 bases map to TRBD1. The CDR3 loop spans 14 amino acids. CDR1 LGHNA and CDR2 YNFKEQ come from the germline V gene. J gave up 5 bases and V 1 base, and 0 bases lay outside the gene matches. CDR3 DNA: TGTGCCAGCAGCCAAGGACAGGGGAATGAAAAACTGTTTTTT. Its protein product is CASSQGQGNEKLFF.

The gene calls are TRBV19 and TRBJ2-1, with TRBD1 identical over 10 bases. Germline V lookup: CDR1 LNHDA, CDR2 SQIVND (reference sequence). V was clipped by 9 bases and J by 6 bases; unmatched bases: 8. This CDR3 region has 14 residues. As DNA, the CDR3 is TGTGCCAGCCTCGATCGGACAGGGGGCAATGAGCAGTTCTTC. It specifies CASLDRTGGNEQFF.

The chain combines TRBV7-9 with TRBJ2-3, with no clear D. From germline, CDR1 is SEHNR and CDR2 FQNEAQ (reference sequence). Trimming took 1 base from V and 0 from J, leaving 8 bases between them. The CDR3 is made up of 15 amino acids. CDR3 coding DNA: TGTGCCAGCAGCTTAGTCGGAGCAAGCACAGATACGCAGTATTTT. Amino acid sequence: CASSLVGASTDTQYF.

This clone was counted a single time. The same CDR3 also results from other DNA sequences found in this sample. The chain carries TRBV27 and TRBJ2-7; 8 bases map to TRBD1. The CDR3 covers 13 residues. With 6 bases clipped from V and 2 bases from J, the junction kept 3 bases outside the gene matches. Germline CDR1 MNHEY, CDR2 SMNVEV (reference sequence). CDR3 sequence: CASSLTGAYEQYF. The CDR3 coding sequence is TGTGCCAGCAGCCTGACAGGGGCCTACGAGCAGTACTTC.

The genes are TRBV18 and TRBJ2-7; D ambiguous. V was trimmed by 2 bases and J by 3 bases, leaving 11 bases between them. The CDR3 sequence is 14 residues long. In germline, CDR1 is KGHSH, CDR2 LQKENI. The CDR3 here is CASSPTTSLYEQYF. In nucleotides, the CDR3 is TGTGCCAGCTCACCAACGACAAGCCTCTACGAGCAGTACTTC.

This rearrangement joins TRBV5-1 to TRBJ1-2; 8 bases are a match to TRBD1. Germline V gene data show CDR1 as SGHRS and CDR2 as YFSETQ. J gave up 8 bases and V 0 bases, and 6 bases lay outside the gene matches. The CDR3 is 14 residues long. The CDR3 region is CASSLEATGAGYTF. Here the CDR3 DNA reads TGCGCCAGCAGCTTGGAGGCGACAGGGGCAGGCTACACCTTC.

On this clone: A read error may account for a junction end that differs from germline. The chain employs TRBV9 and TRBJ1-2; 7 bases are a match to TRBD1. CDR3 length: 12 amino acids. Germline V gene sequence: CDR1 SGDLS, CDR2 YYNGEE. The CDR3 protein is CASSFRQGTGNF. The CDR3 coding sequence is TGTGCCAGCAGCTTCCGACAGGGAACTGGAAATTTC.

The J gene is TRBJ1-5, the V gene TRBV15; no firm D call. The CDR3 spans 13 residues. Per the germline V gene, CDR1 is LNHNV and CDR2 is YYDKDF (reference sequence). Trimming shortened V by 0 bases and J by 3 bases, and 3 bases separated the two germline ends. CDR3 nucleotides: TGTGCCACCAGCAGAGATCACAATCAGCCCCAGCATTTT. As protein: CATSRDHNQPQHF.

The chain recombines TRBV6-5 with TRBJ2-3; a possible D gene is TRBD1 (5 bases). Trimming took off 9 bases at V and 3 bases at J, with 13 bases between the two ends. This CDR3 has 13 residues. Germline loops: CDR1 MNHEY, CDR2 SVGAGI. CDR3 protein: CASFSGWTDTQYF. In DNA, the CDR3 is TGTGCCAGTTTTTCAGGGTGGACAGATACGCAGTATTTT.

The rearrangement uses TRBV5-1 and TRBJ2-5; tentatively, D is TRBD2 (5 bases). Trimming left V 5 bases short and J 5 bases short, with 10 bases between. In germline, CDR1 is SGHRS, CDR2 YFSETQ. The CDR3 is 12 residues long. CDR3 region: CASSYPGETQYF. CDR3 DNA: TGCGCCAGCAGTTACCCGGGGGAGACCCAGTACTTC.

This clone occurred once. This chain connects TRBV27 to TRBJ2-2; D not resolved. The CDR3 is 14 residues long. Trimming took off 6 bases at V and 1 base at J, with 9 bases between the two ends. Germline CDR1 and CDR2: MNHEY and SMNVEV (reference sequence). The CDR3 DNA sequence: TGTGCCAGCAGACAAAGGAGGAACACCGGGGAGCTGTTTTTT. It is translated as CASRQRRNTGELFF.

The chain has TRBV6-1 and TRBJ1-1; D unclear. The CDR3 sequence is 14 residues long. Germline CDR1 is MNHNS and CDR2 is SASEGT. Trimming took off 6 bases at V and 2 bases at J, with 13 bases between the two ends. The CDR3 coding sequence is TGTGCCAGCAGCCGCCCAGGATCTAACACTGAAGCTTTCTTT. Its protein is CASSRPGSNTEAFF.

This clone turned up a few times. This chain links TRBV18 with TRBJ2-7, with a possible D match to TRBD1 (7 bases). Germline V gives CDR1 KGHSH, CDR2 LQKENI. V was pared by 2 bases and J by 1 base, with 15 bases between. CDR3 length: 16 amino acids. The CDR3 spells CASSPGMTGRSYEQYF. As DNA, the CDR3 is TGTGCCAGCTCACCAGGGATGACAGGGAGGTCCTACGAGCAGTACTTC.

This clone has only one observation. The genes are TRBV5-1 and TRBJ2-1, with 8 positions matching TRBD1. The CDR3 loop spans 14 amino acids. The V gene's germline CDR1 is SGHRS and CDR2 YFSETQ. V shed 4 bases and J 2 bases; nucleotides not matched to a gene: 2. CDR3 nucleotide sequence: TGCGCCAGCAGCGAGGGACAGGCCTACAATGAGCAGTTCTTC. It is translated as CASSEGQAYNEQFF.